These 14 T cell receptor beta chains were all obtained from the same sample, sequenced in a study of T cells in Graves' hyperthyroidism and ophthalmopathy. There were TCR beta CDR3 regions amplified from RNA transcripts. Researchers ran a first-round RT-PCR on the TCR CDR3 using the HTBI primer set. MiXCR, applied by TCRdb to the multiplex PCR reads, yields one record per CDR3 protein. Seen here are roughly 800,000 distinct CDR3 sequences, around 38% observed once, and the top ten hold over 8%. What was sequenced was blood. The receptors were sampled from a young man with Graves' hyperthyroidism.

The V call is TRBV7-9, the J call TRBJ1-1; D is perhaps TRBD1 (5 bases). The CDR3 totals 16 residues. The germline CDR1 and CDR2 sequences are SEHNR and FQNEAQ (reference sequence). V lost 6 bases and J 0 bases, leaving 17 bases between the germline ends. The CDR3 DNA reads TGTGCCAGCAGTCTTCGTCCGGGGCAACTGAACACTGAAGCTTTCTTT. Its protein is CASSLRPGQLNTEAFF.

Comment on this clonotype: This may come from a read error, since a much larger clone is one base off. CDR3 sequence (DNA): TGTGCCAGCACCCCGGGCTCTGGAAACACCATATATTTT. Protein product: CASTPGSGNTIYF. The rearrangement uses TRBV12-3 or TRBV12-4 and TRBJ1-3; D unresolved. V lost 7 bases and J lost 0, with 7 bases in between. CDR3 length: 13 residues.

The sample holds a few counts of this clonotype. V is TRBV12-3 or TRBV12-4 and J is TRBJ2-5; possibly TRBD1 for D (6 bases). Trimming removed 4 bases at V and 4 bases at J, with 10 bases between. The CDR3 is made up of 13 amino acids. CDR3 protein: CASSSGHRETQYF. CDR3 coding DNA: TGTGCCAGCAGTTCGGGACATAGAGAGACCCAGTACTTC.

This chain links TRBV6-5 with TRBJ2-7; D gene unclear. This CDR3 spans 13 amino acids. The V gene's germline CDR1 is MNHEY and CDR2 SVGAGI. The V and J ends lost 2 bases and 5 bases respectively, with 10 bases between them. Written as DNA, the CDR3 is TGTGCCAGCAGTTACGGCAGTGAGGACGAGCAGTACTTC. Translated: CASSYGSEDEQYF.

This clonotype was observed many times. This chain uses TRBV24-1 with TRBJ2-7; D call uncertain. In germline, CDR1 is KGHDR, CDR2 SFDVKD. This CDR3 spans 15 amino acids. The V and J ends lost 3 bases and 0 bases respectively, with 11 bases between them. CDR3 sequence (DNA): TGTGCCACCAGTGATGGAGCAGGTGCCTCCTACGAGCAGTACTTC. Residues: CATSDGAGASYEQYF.

Notes on this clonotype: This sequence may be a read error, since a much larger clone differs from it by one base. V and J are TRBV20-1 and TRBJ1-4, with D perhaps matching TRBD1 (6 bases). The CDR3 is 12 residues long. The germline gives CDR1 DFQATT, CDR2 SNEGSKA (reference sequence). The CDR3 bases are TGCAGTGCTGGGAGGACAGCTGAAAAACTGCTTTTT. Protein product: CSAGRTAEKLLF.

This chain connects TRBV11-2 to TRBJ1-1, with D possibly matching TRBD1 (5 bases). This CDR3 has 14 amino acids. Between the trimmed V and J ends, which lost 6 bases and 5 bases, there was a span of 16 bases. Germline values: CDR1 SGHAT, CDR2 FQNNGV. As DNA, the CDR3 is TGTGCCAGCAGGGGGGGGGTCCGGGGAACTGAAGCTTTCTTT. It codes for CASRGGVRGTEAFF.

For this clonotype: This CDR3 is missing its conserved last phenylalanine or tryptophan, likely due to a read error. This sequence joins TRBV5-1 and TRBJ1-4; the D gene is possibly TRBD1 (5 bases). The CDR3 sequence is 14 residues long. CDR1 is SGHRS, CDR2 YFSETQ, per germline. CDR3 nucleotides: TGTGCCAGCAGCTTGGTGGGGGAGCAAGAAAAACTGTTTTTA. This codes for CASSLVGEQEKLFL.

In its sample, this clonotype was seen once. This sequence joins TRBV7-9 and TRBJ1-1; 7 nucleotides agree with TRBD1. The CDR3 extends over 14 amino acids. The germline CDR1 and CDR2 sequences are SEHNR and FQNEAQ (reference sequence). Trimming cost V 6 bases and J 5 bases; bases outside gene matches: 9. The CDR3 DNA reads TGTGCCAGCAGAATAGGGGGCGCAAGTACTGAAGCTTTCTTT. Its protein product is CASRIGGASTEAFF.

The chain is built from TRBV4-1 and TRBJ1-5; D is perhaps TRBD1 (5 bases). Trimming pared 3 bases from V and 7 bases from J, leaving 22 bases between. Germline V gene lookup returns CDR1 MGHRA and CDR2 YSYEKL. This CDR3 has 17 amino acids. CDR3 nucleotide sequence: TGCGCCAGCAGCCAGCTAGGGACGGGACTGGGTTGGCAGCCCCAGCATTTT. Translated: CASSQLGTGLGWQPQHF.

The V and J genes are TRBV7-2 and TRBJ2-7; a possible D gene is TRBD2 (6 bases). Deletions cut 4 bases from V and 9 bases from J, with 25 bases between. Germline CDR1 SGHTA, CDR2 FQGNSA. CDR3 length: 16 residues. CDR3 coding DNA: TGTGCCAGCAGCTCAGTCGCGGGACCACCACCCGTCGGGCAGTACTTC. Its protein is CASSSVAGPPPVGQYF.

The rearrangement links TRBV15 to TRBJ1-4; no clear D gene. The CDR3 is 12 amino acids. V gave up 2 bases and J gave up 7 bases, with 5 bases separating them. The germline V gene has CDR1 LNHNV and CDR2 YYDKDF (reference sequence). The CDR3 DNA reads TGTGCCACCAGCAGATACGGTGAAAAACTGTTTTTT. It encodes CATSRYGEKLFF.

The CDR3 coding sequence is TGTGCCAGCAGCTTAATATGGGGGCAGAACACTGAAGCTTTCTTT. Translating it yields CASSLIWGQNTEAFF. This chain connects TRBV7-3 to TRBJ1-1, with D tentatively TRBD1 (6 bases). V was trimmed by 1 base and J by 1 base, leaving 10 bases between them. The germline gives CDR1 SGHTA, CDR2 FQGTGA. This CDR3 contains 15 residues.

The chain uses TRBV4-1 and TRBJ1-6; TRBD1 matches 7 bases. The CDR3 extends over 15 amino acids. The J segment lost 6 bases and the V segment lost 4 bases, leaving 6 bases of the junction unmatched. Looked up from germline, CDR1 is MGHRA and CDR2 is YSYEKL. CDR3 loop: CASSRTGEGNSPLHF. DNA of the CDR3: TGCGCCAGCAGCCGAACAGGGGAGGGTAATTCACCCCTCCACTTT.